This is a list of T cell receptor beta chains from one sample in a study of T cell changes during pregnancy in multiple sclerosis. Profiling relied on immunoSEQ multiplex PCR, and the TCRdb table lists in-frame clones only, not all of them. The table lists 45,000 to 55,000 clones, 88% of them singletons. Sequences were derived from CD4+ T cells from peripheral blood mononuclear cells, sampled in the second trimester of pregnancy. These receptors originate from a female donor with multiple sclerosis, enrolled in a pregnancy study. The CDR3 runs from the conserved cysteine through the conserved F or W. Each record gives: clone size, CDR3 length, J gene, V gene, D gene, CDR3 protein, CDR3 DNA. D genes are given only for firm matches. Rows may omit the clone size; those that give it use once, few, many or a size class.

NA	15	TRBJ1-4	TRBV6-1	NA	CASSELGGQRGKLFF	TGTGCCAGCAGTGAACTGGGGGGGCAAAGGGGAAAACTGTTTTTT
NA	14	TRBJ2-3	TRBV28	TRBD1	CASSPRTGRDTQYF	TGTGCCAGCAGCCCCCGGACAGGGAGGGATACGCAGTATTTT
NA	12	TRBJ2-1	TRBV29-1	TRBD2	CSFLAGGEEQFF	TGCAGCTTCTTAGCGGGAGGCGAAGAGCAGTTCTTC
NA	15	TRBJ2-7	TRBV5-1	NA	CASSQETGFTAEQYF	TGCGCCAGCAGCCAAGAAACAGGGTTCACCGCCGAGCAGTACTTC
NA	16	TRBJ2-5	TRBV7-2	NA	CASSPGGGTGKETQYF	TGTGCCAGCAGCCCGGGCGGGGGGACAGGGAAGGAGACCCAGTACTTC
NA	15	TRBJ2-5	TRBV6-6	TRBD2	CASRVSGREQETQYF	TGTGCCAGCAGAGTTAGCGGGAGGGAACAAGAGACCCAGTACTTC
NA	15	TRBJ2-1	TRBV5-1	TRBD1	CASSLGQGSHNEQFF	TGCGCCAGCAGCTTGGGACAGGGGTCGCACAATGAGCAGTTCTTC
NA	15	TRBJ1-1	TRBV28	NA	CASSLGGQRDTEAFF	TGTGCCAGCAGTTTAGGAGGCCAGAGGGACACTGAAGCTTTCTTT
NA	16	TRBJ1-4	TRBV5-1	TRBD1	CASSLGQGRTNEKLFF	TGCGCCAGCAGCTTGGGACAGGGTCGAACTAATGAAAAACTGTTTTTT
NA	15	TRBJ2-3	TRBV6-4	NA	CASSDSAGAADTQYF	TGTGCCAGCAGTGACTCCGCGGGGGCGGCAGATACGCAGTATTTT
once	13	TRBJ1-1	TRBV11-2	TRBD1	CASSVIRDREAFF	TGTGCCAGCAGCGTTATTCGGGACAGGGAAGCTTTCTTT
NA	15	TRBJ2-1	TRBV28	TRBD2	CASSPPSGRVDEQFF	TGTGCCAGCAGTCCTCCTAGCGGGAGGGTCGATGAGCAGTTCTTC
once	13	TRBJ1-2	TRBV2	NA	CASSAGVTYGYTF	TGTGCCAGCAGTGCAGGGGTCACGTATGGCTACACCTTC
NA	15	TRBJ2-1	TRBV9	TRBD2	CASSVVGTRGNEQFF	TGTGCCAGCAGCGTAGTAGGGACTAGAGGAAATGAGCAGTTCTTC
NA	14	TRBJ2-2	TRBV4-3	TRBD1	CASRGTGVAGELFF	TGCGCCAGCAGAGGGACAGGGGTGGCCGGGGAGCTGTTTTTT
NA	16	TRBJ2-6	TRBV28	TRBD1	CAIGTGSLTGANVLTF	TGTGCCATCGGGACAGGATCATTGACTGGGGCCAACGTCCTGACTTTC
once	13	TRBJ1-1	TRBV19	NA	CASSRSPVTEAFF	TGTGCCAGTAGTCGTTCCCCGGTCACTGAAGCTTTCTTT
NA	17	TRBJ2-7	TRBV19	NA	CASSITAGKSRSYEQYF	TGTGCCAGTAGTATTACCGCGGGAAAGTCGCGGTCCTACGAGCAGTACTTC
NA	15	TRBJ1-5	TRBV27	NA	CASSQTTGANQPQHF	TGTGCCAGCAGTCAGACGACAGGCGCCAATCAGCCCCAGCATTTT
NA	14	TRBJ1-1	TRBV7-2	NA	CASSRGGQLTEAFF	TGTGCCAGCAGCCGAGGTGGACAGCTTACTGAAGCTTTCTTT
NA	17	TRBJ2-1	TRBV5-8	TRBD1	CASSPMSGTGMNNEQFF	TGTGCCAGCAGCCCGATGTCCGGGACAGGGATGAACAATGAGCAGTTCTTC
once	13	TRBJ1-1	TRBV19	NA	CASSTQEDTEAFF	TGTGCCAGTAGTACTCAGGAAGACACTGAAGCTTTCTTT